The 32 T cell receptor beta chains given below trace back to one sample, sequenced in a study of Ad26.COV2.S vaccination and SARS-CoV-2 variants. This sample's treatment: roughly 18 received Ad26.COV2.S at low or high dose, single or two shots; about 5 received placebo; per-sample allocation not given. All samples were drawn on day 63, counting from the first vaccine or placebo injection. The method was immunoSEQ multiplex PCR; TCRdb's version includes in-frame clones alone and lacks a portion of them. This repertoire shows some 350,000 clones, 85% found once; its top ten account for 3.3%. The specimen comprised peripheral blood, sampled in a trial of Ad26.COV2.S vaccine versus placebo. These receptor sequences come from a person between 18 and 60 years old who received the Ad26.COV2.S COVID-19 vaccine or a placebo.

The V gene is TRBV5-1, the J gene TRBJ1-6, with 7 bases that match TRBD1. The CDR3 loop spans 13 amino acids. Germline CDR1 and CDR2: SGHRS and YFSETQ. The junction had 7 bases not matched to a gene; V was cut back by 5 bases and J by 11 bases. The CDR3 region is CASRDTGVTPLHF. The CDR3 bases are TGCGCCAGCAGGGATACAGGGGTGACACCCCTCCACTTT.

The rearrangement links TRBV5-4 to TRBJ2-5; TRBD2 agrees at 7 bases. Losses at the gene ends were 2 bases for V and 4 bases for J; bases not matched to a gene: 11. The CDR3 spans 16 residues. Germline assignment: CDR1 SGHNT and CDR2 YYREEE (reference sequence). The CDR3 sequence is CASSFAGGRAGETQYF. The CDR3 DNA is TGTGCCAGCAGCTTCGCCGGAGGGAGGGCCGGAGAGACCCAGTACTTC.

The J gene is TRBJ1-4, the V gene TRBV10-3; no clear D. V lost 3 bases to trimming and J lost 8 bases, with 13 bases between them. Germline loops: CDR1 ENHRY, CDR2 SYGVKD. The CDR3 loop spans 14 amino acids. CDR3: CAISDPGLVEKLFF. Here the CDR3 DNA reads TGTGCCATCAGTGACCCCGGACTGGTAGAAAAACTGTTTTTT.

CDR3 bases: TGTGCCAACAGTCTGGGACCAGGGGACAATGAGCAGTTCTTC. Amino acid sequence: CANSLGPGDNEQFF. The chain is built from TRBV7-2 and TRBJ2-1, with D possibly being TRBD1 (6 bases). CDR1 is SGHTA, CDR2 FQGNSA, per germline. The CDR3 has 14 amino acids. V dropped 10 bases and J dropped 5 bases, with 18 bases sitting between them.

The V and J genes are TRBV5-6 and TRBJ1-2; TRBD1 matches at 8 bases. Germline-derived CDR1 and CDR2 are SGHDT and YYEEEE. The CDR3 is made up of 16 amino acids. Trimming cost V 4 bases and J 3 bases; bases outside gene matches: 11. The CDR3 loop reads CASSPPPTGDYYGYTF. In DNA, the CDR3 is TGTGCCAGCAGCCCCCCCCCGACAGGGGATTACTATGGCTACACCTTC.

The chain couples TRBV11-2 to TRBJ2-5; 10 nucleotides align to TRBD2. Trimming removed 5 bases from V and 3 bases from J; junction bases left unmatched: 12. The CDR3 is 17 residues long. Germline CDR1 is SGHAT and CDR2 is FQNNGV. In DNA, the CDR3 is TGTGCCAGCAGCCCAGGAGACAATAGCGGGGGGAAAGAGACCCAGTACTTC. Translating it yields CASSPGDNSGGKETQYF.

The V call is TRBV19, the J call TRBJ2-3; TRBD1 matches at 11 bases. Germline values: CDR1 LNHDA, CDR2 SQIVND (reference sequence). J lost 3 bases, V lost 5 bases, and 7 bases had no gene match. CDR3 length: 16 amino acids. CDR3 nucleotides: TGTGCCAGTAGTCCGGGACAGGGGGTTAGTACAGATACGCAGTATTTT. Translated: CASSPGQGVSTDTQYF.

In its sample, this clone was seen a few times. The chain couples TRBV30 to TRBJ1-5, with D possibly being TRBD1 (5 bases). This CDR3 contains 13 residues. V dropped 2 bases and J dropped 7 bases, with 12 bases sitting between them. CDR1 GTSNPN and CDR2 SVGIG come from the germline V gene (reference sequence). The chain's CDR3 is CAWSRGVGQPQHF. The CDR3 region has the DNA TGTGCCTGGAGTCGGGGGGTTGGGCAGCCCCAGCATTTT.

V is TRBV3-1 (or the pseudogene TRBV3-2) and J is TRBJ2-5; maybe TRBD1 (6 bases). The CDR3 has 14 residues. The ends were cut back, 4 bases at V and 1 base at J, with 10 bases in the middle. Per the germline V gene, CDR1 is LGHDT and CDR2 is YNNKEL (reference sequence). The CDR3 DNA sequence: TGTGCCAGCAGCCGTACAGGGAGCCAAGAGACCCAGTACTTC. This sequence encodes CASSRTGSQETQYF.

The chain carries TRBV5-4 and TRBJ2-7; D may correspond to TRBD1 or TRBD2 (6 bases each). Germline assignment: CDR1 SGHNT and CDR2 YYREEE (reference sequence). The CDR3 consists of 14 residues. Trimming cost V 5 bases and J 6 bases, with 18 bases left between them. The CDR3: CASSGSAGGSEQYF. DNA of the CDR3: TGTGCCAGCAGTGGATCGGCCGGGGGCAGCGAGCAGTACTTC.

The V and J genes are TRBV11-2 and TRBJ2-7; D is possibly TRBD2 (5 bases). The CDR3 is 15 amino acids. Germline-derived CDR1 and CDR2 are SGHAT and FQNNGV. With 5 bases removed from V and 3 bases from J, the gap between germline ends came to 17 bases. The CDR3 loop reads CASSNTGNAGYEQYF. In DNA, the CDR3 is TGTGCCAGCAGCAATACGGGAAACGCGGGCTACGAGCAGTACTTC.

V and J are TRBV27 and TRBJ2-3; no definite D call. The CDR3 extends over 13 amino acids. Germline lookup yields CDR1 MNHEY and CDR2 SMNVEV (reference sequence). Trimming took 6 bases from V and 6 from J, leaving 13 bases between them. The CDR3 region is CASSYLRSDTQYF. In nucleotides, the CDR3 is TGTGCCAGCAGCTACCTCCGCTCGGATACGCAGTATTTT.

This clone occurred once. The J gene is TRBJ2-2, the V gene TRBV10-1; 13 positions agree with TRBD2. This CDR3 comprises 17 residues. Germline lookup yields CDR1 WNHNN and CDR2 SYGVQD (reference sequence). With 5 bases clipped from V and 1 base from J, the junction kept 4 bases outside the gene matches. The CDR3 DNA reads TGCGCCAGCAGTCCGGGACTAGCGGGATGGAACACCGGGGAGCTGTTTTTT. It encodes CASSPGLAGWNTGELFF.

CDR3 residues: CAISATMGPVGTGELFF. As DNA, the CDR3 is TGTGCCATCAGTGCAACTATGGGCCCCGTGGGGACCGGGGAGCTGTTTTTT. The chain combines TRBV10-3 with TRBJ2-2, with D uncertain. V lost 4 bases and J lost 5, with 20 bases in between. Germline CDR1 reads ENHRY; CDR2 reads SYGVKD. This CDR3 comprises 17 residues.

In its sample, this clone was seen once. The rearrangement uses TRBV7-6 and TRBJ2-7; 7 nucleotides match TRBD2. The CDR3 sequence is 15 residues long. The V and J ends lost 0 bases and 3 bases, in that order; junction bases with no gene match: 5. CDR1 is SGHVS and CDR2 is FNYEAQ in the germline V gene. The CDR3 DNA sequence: TGTGCCAGCAGCTTAGCGGGAGGGGAAAACTACGAGCAGTACTTC. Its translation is CASSLAGGENYEQYF.

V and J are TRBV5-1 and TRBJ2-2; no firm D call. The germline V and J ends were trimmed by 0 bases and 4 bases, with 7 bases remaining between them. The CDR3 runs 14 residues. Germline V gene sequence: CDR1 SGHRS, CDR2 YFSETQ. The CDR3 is CASSLVAPTGELFF. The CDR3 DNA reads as TGCGCCAGCAGCTTGGTAGCTCCCACCGGGGAGCTGTTTTTT.

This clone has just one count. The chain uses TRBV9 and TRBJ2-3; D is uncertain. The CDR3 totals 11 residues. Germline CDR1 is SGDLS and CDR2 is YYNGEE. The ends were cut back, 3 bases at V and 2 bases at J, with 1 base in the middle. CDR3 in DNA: TGTGCCAGCAGCGCCACAGATACGCAGTATTTT. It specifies CASSATDTQYF.

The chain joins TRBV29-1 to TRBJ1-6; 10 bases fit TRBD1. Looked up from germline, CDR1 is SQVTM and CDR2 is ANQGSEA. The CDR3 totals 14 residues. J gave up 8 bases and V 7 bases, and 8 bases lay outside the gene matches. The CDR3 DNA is TGCAGCGCCTCAACCGGGACAGGGGATTCACCCCTCCACTTT. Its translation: CSASTGTGDSPLHF.

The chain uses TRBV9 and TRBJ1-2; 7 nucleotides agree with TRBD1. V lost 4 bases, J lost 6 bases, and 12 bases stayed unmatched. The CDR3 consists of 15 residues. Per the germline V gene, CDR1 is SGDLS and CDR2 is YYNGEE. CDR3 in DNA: TGTGCCAGCAGCAGTGGACCTGACAGGGTAAATGGCTACACCTTC. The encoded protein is CASSSGPDRVNGYTF.

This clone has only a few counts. CDR3 loop: CASSVAGSVGETQYF. For the CDR3, the DNA is TGTGCCAGCAGCGTAGCAGGGTCGGTTGGAGAGACCCAGTACTTC. The V call is TRBV9, the J call TRBJ2-5; weak D call: TRBD1 (5 bases). Per germline, CDR1 SGDLS and CDR2 YYNGEE. The CDR3 is made up of 15 amino acids. V was pared by 0 bases and J by 4 bases, with 13 bases between. Looking up the rest from reference TRBV9 and TRBJ2-5 gives the full variable domain: DSGVTQTPKHLITATGQRVTLRCSPRSGDLSVYWYQQSLDQGLQFLIQYYNGEERAKGNILERFSAQQFPDLHSELNLSSLELGDSALYFCASSVAGSVGETQYFGPGTRLLVL.

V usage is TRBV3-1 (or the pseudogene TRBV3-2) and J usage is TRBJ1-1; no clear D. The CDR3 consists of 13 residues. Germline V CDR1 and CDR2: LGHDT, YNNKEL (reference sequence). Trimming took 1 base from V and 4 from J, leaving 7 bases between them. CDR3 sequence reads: CASSQAPTTEAFF. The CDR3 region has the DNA TGTGCCAGCAGCCAAGCCCCGACCACTGAAGCTTTCTTT.

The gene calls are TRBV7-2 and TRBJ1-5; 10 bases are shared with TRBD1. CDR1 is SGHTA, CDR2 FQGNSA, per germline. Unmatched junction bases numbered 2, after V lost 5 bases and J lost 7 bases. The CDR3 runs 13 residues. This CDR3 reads CASSKTGGQPQHF. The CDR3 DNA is TGTGCCAGCAGCAAGACAGGGGGCCAGCCCCAGCATTTT.

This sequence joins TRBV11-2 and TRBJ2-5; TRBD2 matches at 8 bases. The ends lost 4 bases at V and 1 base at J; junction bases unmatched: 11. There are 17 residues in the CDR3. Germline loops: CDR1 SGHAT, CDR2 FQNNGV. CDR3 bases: TGTGCCAGCAGCTCCCCCGAGCGGGAGAGGATCCAAGAGACCCAGTACTTC. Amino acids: CASSSPERERIQETQYF.

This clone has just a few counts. The DNA for the CDR3 is TGTGCCAGCAACCCCGGCTACAGGGTTTACAACATTCAGTACTTC. It specifies CASNPGYRVYNIQYF. The rearrangement links TRBV5-8 to TRBJ2-4, with D possibly being TRBD1 (6 bases). V was clipped by 6 bases and J by 7 bases, with 20 bases between them. Looked up from germline, CDR1 is SGHTS and CDR2 is YDEGEE. CDR3 length equals 15 residues.

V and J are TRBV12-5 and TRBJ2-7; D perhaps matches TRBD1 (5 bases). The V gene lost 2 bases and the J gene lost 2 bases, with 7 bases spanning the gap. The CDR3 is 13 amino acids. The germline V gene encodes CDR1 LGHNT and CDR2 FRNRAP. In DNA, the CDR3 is TGTGCTAGTGGTTTGAGACAGCCCTACGAGCAGTACTTC. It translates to CASGLRQPYEQYF.

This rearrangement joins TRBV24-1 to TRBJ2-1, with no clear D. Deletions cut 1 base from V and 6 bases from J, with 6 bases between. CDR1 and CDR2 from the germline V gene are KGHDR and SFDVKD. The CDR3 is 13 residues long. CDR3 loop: CATSDFSSNEQFF. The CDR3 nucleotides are TGTGCCACCAGTGATTTTTCAAGCAATGAGCAGTTCTTC.

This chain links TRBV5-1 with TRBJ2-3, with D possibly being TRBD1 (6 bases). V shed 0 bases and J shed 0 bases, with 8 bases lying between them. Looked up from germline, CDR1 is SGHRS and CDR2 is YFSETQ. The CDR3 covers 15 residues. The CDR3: CASSLEQGSTDTQYF. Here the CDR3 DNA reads TGCGCCAGCAGCTTGGAACAGGGAAGCACAGATACGCAGTATTTT.

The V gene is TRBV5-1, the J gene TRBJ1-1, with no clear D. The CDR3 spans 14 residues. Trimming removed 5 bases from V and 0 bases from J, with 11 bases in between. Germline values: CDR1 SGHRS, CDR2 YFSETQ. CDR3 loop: CASRIDTMNTEAFF. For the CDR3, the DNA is TGCGCCAGCAGGATTGATACGATGAACACTGAAGCTTTCTTT.

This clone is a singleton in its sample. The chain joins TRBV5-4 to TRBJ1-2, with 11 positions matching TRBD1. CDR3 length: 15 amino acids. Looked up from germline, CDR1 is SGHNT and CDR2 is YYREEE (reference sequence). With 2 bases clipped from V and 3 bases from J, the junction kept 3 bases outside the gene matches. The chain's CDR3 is CASSLGGQGDYGYTF. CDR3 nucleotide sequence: TGTGCCAGCAGCTTAGGGGGACAGGGGGACTATGGCTACACCTTC.

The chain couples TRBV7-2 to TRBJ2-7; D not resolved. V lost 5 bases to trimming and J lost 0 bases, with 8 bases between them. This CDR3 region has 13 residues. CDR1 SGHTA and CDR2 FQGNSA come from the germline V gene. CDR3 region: CASSTSSSYEQYF. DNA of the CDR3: TGTGCCAGCAGCACCTCGAGCTCCTACGAGCAGTACTTC.

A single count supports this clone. The CDR3 nucleotides are TGTGCCAGCAGCGTAGACAGGGTAGGAAACACCATATATTTT. Its translation: CASSVDRVGNTIYF. The chain is built from TRBV9 and TRBJ1-3, with a tentative D call TRBD1 (6 bases). Trimming shortened V by 0 bases and J by 4 bases, and 8 bases separated the two germline ends. This CDR3 has 14 amino acids. Looked up from germline, CDR1 is SGDLS and CDR2 is YYNGEE.

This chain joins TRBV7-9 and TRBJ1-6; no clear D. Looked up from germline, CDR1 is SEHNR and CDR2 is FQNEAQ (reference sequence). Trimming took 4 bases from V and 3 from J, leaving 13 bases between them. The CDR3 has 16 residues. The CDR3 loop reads CASSSASAVYNSPLHF. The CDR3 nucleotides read TGTGCCAGCAGCTCCGCGAGCGCCGTCTATAATTCACCCCTCCACTTT.